Each of the 3 T cell receptor beta chains below was sequenced from the same sample in a study of post-analysis software for immune sequencing data. The antigens for these receptors are not known. cDNA libraries for TCR beta contained unique molecular identifiers. TCRdb called the PCR reads again in MiXCR, with one record for every CDR3 protein. Of about 810,000 distinct CDR3 sequences in the sample, roughly half were seen once. Study-level results: Patients used about 5 TRBV segments, including TRBV5-6, TRBV5-1 and TRBV20-1, more often than controls.

Sequenced sample: blood. These receptors originate from a girl under 18 with multiple sclerosis.

This clonotype came up a few times. V is TRBV6-5 and J is TRBJ2-3, with 7 bases that match TRBD2. Germline CDR1 reads MNHEY; CDR2 reads SVGAGI. The length of the CDR3 is 18 residues. With 2 bases clipped from V and 2 bases from J, the junction kept 13 bases outside the gene matches. The CDR3 protein is CASSYIQPREVVTDTQYF. CDR3 DNA: TGTGCCAGCAGTTACATACAACCCCGGGAGGTGGTCACAGATACGCAGTATTTT.

This chain connects TRBV10-3 to TRBJ1-2; D is undetermined. Germline CDR1 ENHRY, CDR2 SYGVKD. Trimming removed 0 bases at V and 2 bases at J, with 10 bases between. The CDR3 has 15 amino acids. CDR3 nucleotide sequence: TGTGCCATCAGTGAGTCGAAGGACGTCAACTATGGCTACACCTTC. It codes for CAISESKDVNYGYTF.

V usage is TRBV5-1 and J usage is TRBJ2-3; 7 bases map to TRBD2. Germline V gives CDR1 SGHRS, CDR2 YFSETQ. The CDR3 runs to 15 residues. The junction had 6 bases not matched to a gene; V was cut back by 3 bases and J by 2 bases. CDR3 nucleotide sequence: TGCGCCAGCAGCTCAGCGGGACGGAACACAGATACGCAGTATTTT. Translation: CASSSAGRNTDTQYF.